This entry is about one T cell receptor (beta chain). The antigen it binds to is not known. There are no base qualities to consult, and no much larger clone falls within one base. Library method: the immunoSEQ multiplex PCR assay. Imported from immuneACCESS, the table was reduced by TCRdb to in-frame sequences with V and J called. These copies leave out some clones; in studies compared against another copy, an unresolved V gene accounts for under half, and the cause of the remainder is not known. The sample data list some 3,000 clones, and 80% to 90% of these were observed just once. Of the sample, around 10% is held by the ten largest clones. These data belong to a study of ipilimumab plus nivolumab after autologous stem cell transplantation (dated by TCRdb to 2020 to 2023). Study-level background: A median of roughly five ipilimumab doses and about eight nivolumab doses was received by trial patients. The intent-to-treat population of the trial consisted of under 45 patients. Patients undergoing autologous transplant for high-risk diffuse large B cell lymphoma, mature T cell lymphoma, or multiple myeloma were enrolled in the trial. The myeloma cohort included high-risk transplant-naive patients and patients relapsing within 3 years of a first autologous transplant.

Broad study findings and their caveats: Combined checkpoint inhibition as post-transplant consolidation was concluded by the authors to appear tolerable. The authors stated that profiles of the T cell receptor repertoire, regulatory T cell phenotype and gut microbiota provided a biologic rationale for studying this approach further.

Starting 14 to 28 days after the autologous transplant, patients began checkpoint therapy, which included ipilimumab at 1 mg/kg intravenously on day 1 of selected weeks. Nivolumab was administered at 3 mg/kg intravenously on day 1 of weeks 1, 4, 7, 10, and every two weeks through week 26. Combined checkpoint inhibition with ipilimumab and nivolumab as consolidation after autologous stem cell transplantation was tested in a Phase Ib clinical trial. The specimen comprised PBMCs, sampled in a trial of ipilimumab plus nivolumab as post-transplant consolidation. The receptor was derived from a male donor with multiple myeloma.

The DNA sequence follows: TGTGCCTGGACCCTGGAGGGAAATCAGCCCCAGCATTTT. The resulting protein is CAWTLEGNQPQHF. The chain links TRBV30 with TRBJ1-5, with the identity of the D gene unclear. Deletion took 4 bases off V and 4 bases off J, with a span of 11 bases between the germline ends. From a lookup of the germline V gene (reference sequence), CDR1 and CDR2 are GTSNPN and SVGIG. Its CDR3 holds 13 amino acids, cysteine through phenylalanine. Here the CDR3 DNA is all that survives: 39 bases in frame from base 1. The full variable domain, with segments outside the CDR3 supplied by the reference TRBV30 and TRBJ1-5 proteins, appears as SQTIHQWPATLVQPVGSPLSLECTVEGTSNPNLYWYRQAAGRGLQLLFYSVGIGQISSEVPQNLSASRPQDRQFILSSKKLLLSDSGFYLCAWTLEGNQPQHFGDGTRLSIL.